The entry below gives a single T cell receptor beta chain sequence along with its context. TCRdb processed the 5' RACE reads anew with MiXCR; each CDR3 protein has one entry. The data hold more than 300,000 distinct CDR3 sequences, with 9.5% to 12% observed a single time. This entry is derived from a study of T cells after yellow fever vaccination. The sequencing used CD4+ T cells sorted from PBMCs, collected 45 days after the yellow fever booster vaccination. The TCR originated in a man between 18 and 35 years old who received the YFV17D yellow fever vaccine.

The CDR3 sequence: CASSPAGGHQETQYF. CDR3 coding DNA: TGTGCCAGCTCACCGGCGGGGGGCCACCAAGAGACCCAGTACTTC. The gene calls are TRBV18 and TRBJ2-5, with 8 bases aligning to TRBD2. The CDR3 is 15 amino acids. Germline V CDR1 and CDR2: KGHSH, LQKENI. V dropped 3 bases and J dropped 0; count of bases not matched to a gene: 3.